The rows below give T cell receptor beta chains drawn from one sample of a study of shared clonotypes between healthy human individuals. Only in-frame clones appear in the TCRdb table, and some are missing; sequencing was by immunoSEQ multiplex PCR. In the table there are roughly 1.4 million clones, approximately 98.5% of which are singletons. Sequenced input: naive CD4+ T cells sorted from blood. The receptors were gathered from a man aged 25 to 40 in good health. The CDR3 runs from the conserved cysteine through the conserved F or W. The order of the fields is V gene, D gene, clone size, J gene, CDR3 length, CDR3 DNA, CDR3 protein. A D gene is named only where the DNA matches it firmly. Not all rows give a size; the values are once, few, many and, for expanded clones, a class.

TRBV5-1	-	-	TRBJ2-1	12	TGCGCCAGCAGCCCCAACTACAATGAGCAGTTCTTC	CASSPNYNEQFF
TRBV7-2	TRBD2	once	TRBJ2-7	16	TGTGCCAGCTGTCTAGCGGGAGGCTCGTTCTCGTTCGGGCAGTACTTC	CASCLAGGSFSFGQYF
TRBV5-1	-	-	TRBJ1-2	16	TGCGCCAGCAGCTTGGAATCGGGTATGAAGGGCTATGGCTACACCTTC	CASSLESGMKGYGYTF
TRBV5-4	TRBD2	once	TRBJ2-7	13	TGTGCCACGTCATCTAGCGGGAGTATCGAGCAGTACTTC	CATSSSGSIEQYF
TRBV18	TRBD1	-	TRBJ2-7	13	TGTGCCAGCTCCTCGGGACAGTATTACGAGCAGTACTTC	CASSSGQYYEQYF
TRBV13	TRBD2	-	TRBJ2-1	16	TGTGCCAGCAGCCCTGTCGGGACTAGCGGGAGTGTAGGGCAGTTCTTC	CASSPVGTSGSVGQFF
TRBV5-5	TRBD1	-	TRBJ2-5	14	TGTGCCAGCCAAACACAGGGGCAAGGAGAGACCCAGTACTTC	CASQTQGQGETQYF
TRBV7-2	-	-	TRBJ2-5	12	TGTGCCAGCAGCTTAGTCGGGTGGGCCCAGTACTTC	CASSLVGWAQYF
TRBV5-1	TRBD2	-	TRBJ2-3	15	TGCGCCAGCACGTGGGAGGGCCTCTTACAAGATACGCAGTATTTT	CASTWEGLLQDTQYF
TRBV20-1	TRBD1	-	TRBJ1-5	11	TGCAGTGCTAGAGACCGGGACAGACAGCATTTT	CSARDRDRQHF
TRBV18	-	-	TRBJ2-7	13	TGTGCCAGCTCACCAACCAGGGAGGTAGAGCAGTACTTC	CASSPTREVEQYF
TRBV4-3	TRBD2	-	TRBJ2-7	15	TGCGCCAGCAGCCAGGGGACTAGTGCCGCCTACGAGCAGTACTTC	CASSQGTSAAYEQYF
TRBV5-4	-	-	TRBJ2-3	13	TGTGCCAGCAGCTTGGGCGCCACAGATACGCAGTATTTT	CASSLGATDTQYF
TRBV11-2	-	-	TRBJ1-1	14	TGTGCCAGCAGCTTAGCGGTAGGGGGAACTGAAGCTTTCTTT	CASSLAVGGTEAFF
TRBV19	-	-	TRBJ1-3	14	TGTGCCAGTAGTATCCAGGACTCTGGAAACACCATATATTTT	CASSIQDSGNTIYF
TRBV9	-	-	TRBJ1-1	14	TGTGCCAGCAGCTTCACGGGGGGGAACACTGAAGCTTTCTTT	CASSFTGGNTEAFF
TRBV28	TRBD1	-	TRBJ1-5	12	TGTGCCACCGGACAGGGCCTGCGGCCCCAGCATTTT	CATGQGLRPQHF
TRBV19	-	-	TRBJ2-5	14	TGTGCCAGTAGTATAGTGGGGATCCAAGAGACCCAGTACTTC	CASSIVGIQETQYF
TRBV7-3	-	-	TRBJ2-3	14	TGTGCCAGCAGCTTAAGATCTGGCACAGATACGCAGTATTTT	CASSLRSGTDTQYF
TRBV19	TRBD1	-	TRBJ2-5	16	TGTGCCAGTAGTATCCGCACAGGGGGTTCGCAAGAGACCCAGTACTTC	CASSIRTGGSQETQYF
TRBV4-3	TRBD1	-	TRBJ1-2	14	TGCGCCAGCAGCCAATTGGGACAGAACTATGGCTACACCTTC	CASSQLGQNYGYTF
TRBV2	-	-	TRBJ2-1	14	TGTGCCAGCATGATAAACGGAGGACCCAATGAGCAGTTCTTC	CASMINGGPNEQFF
TRBV9	TRBD2	-	TRBJ2-2	16	TGTGCCAGCAGCCCCACGGGACTAGCGGACACCGGGGAGCTGTTTTTT	CASSPTGLADTGELFF
TRBV29-1	TRBD2	-	TRBJ2-1	15	TGCAGCGTTTCCGGACTAGCGGGAGGGCCAAATGAGCAGTTCTTC	CSVSGLAGGPNEQFF
TRBV5-1	TRBD2	-	TRBJ2-1	19	TGCGCCAGCAGCTCCCAGGGACTAGCGGGCCCCAGCTCCTACAATGAGCAGTTCTTC	CASSSQGLAGPSSYNEQFF
TRBV2	TRBD1	-	TRBJ1-1	12	TGTGCCAGCAGGCCTCAGGGACAGGGAGCTTTCTTT	CASRPQGQGAFF
TRBV28	TRBD1	-	TRBJ1-5	16	TGTGCCATCAGTCCTCACAGGGGGCAGGGCAATCAGCCCCAGCATTTT	CAISPHRGQGNQPQHF
TRBV28	-	-	TRBJ2-1	14	TGTGCCAGCAGTTTAGCGGGGAACTACAATGAGCAGTTCTTC	CASSLAGNYNEQFF
TRBV19	-	-	TRBJ1-5	14	TGTGCCAGTAGTGTCAACAGCTACAATCAGCCCCAGCATTTT	CASSVNSYNQPQHF
TRBV19	TRBD1	-	TRBJ2-3	15	TGTGCCAGTAGCTCGGGGACAGGGGCCCCAGATACGCAGTATTTT	CASSSGTGAPDTQYF
TRBV7-3	TRBD2	-	TRBJ2-5	15	TGTGCCAGCAGCCTAGGACTAGCGGGAGTAGAGACCCAGTACTTC	CASSLGLAGVETQYF
TRBV5-1	TRBD1	-	TRBJ1-2	14	TGCGCCAGCAGCTTGGTAGGGGGCGACTATGGCTACACCTTC	CASSLVGGDYGYTF
TRBV4-1	-	-	TRBJ2-1	16	TGCGCCAGCAGCCAAGAGGGGAGCGGCCGTAACAATGAGCAGTTCTTC	CASSQEGSGRNNEQFF